A single sample is the source of the 9 T cell receptor beta chains below, sequenced in a study of blood T cell repertoires in COVID-19. Clones were sequenced by immunoSEQ multiplex PCR, and TCRdb holds only the in-frame ones, with some missing. The profile shows 100,000 to 150,000 clones, about 78% of them singletons. Sample: peripheral blood. The receptors originated from a man aged 70-80 years with acute or convalescent COVID-19.

The V call is TRBV7-2, the J call TRBJ2-7; 9 bases line up with TRBD1. Trimming cost V 4 bases and J 0 bases; bases outside gene matches: 4. This CDR3 comprises 15 residues. Germline V gene lookup returns CDR1 SGHTA and CDR2 FQGNSA. The CDR3 DNA reads as TGTGCCAGCAGCTCCCCGGACAGGGGCTCCTACGAGCAGTACTTC. This encodes CASSSPDRGSYEQYF.

This clone was detected a few times. J is TRBJ2-5 and V is TRBV4-1, with D possibly matching TRBD2 (6 bases). The germline V and J ends were trimmed by 0 bases and 5 bases, with 13 bases remaining between them. Germline CDR1 is MGHRA and CDR2 is YSYEKL. The CDR3 is 15 amino acids. CDR3 nucleotide sequence: TGCGCCAGCAGCCAAGATTGGGGCGGGGCCGAGACCCAGTACTTC. This encodes CASSQDWGGAETQYF.

The chain employs TRBV11-2 and TRBJ2-1; no clear D. Trimming took off 2 bases at V and 10 bases at J, with 15 bases between the two ends. This CDR3 spans 14 amino acids. The germline gives CDR1 SGHAT, CDR2 FQNNGV. The CDR3 protein is CASSLFQVGTEQFF. The CDR3, as DNA: TGTGCCAGCAGCTTATTCCAGGTTGGTACGGAGCAGTTCTTC.

This clone was detected only once. The chain links TRBV5-4 to TRBJ2-5; D is unresolved. The germline CDR1 and CDR2 sequences are SGHNT and YYREEE (reference sequence). CDR3 length: 14 residues. The V end was cut by 0 bases, the J end by 1 base, with 7 bases between. CDR3 DNA: TGTGCCAGCAGCTTGGCCTTCAGCCAAGAGACCCAGTACTTC. The encoded protein is CASSLAFSQETQYF.

This clone came up once. This chain uses TRBV5-1 with TRBJ2-3; 8 bases map to TRBD2. Germline V gene lookup returns CDR1 SGHRS and CDR2 YFSETQ. The CDR3 sequence is 15 residues long. V shed 2 bases and J 8 bases; nucleotides not matched to a gene: 10. The CDR3 region has the DNA TGCGCCAGCAGCTTCCAAGCGGGGGAATTTAGTACGCAGTATTTT. It translates to CASSFQAGEFSTQYF. Using reference TRBV5-1 and TRBJ2-3 for the parts outside the CDR3, the full variable domain is KAGVTQTPRYLIKTRGQQVTLSCSPISGHRSVSWYQQTPGQGLQFLFEYFSETQRNKGNFPGRFSGRQFSNSRSEMNVSTLELGDSALYLCASSFQAGEFSTQYFGPGTRLTVL.

Only one count was recorded for this clone. The chain carries TRBV30 and TRBJ2-1; no clear D gene. V was trimmed by 0 bases and J by 5 bases, leaving 8 bases between them. The CDR3 has 13 residues. Germline CDR1 and CDR2: GTSNPN and SVGIG (reference sequence). CDR3 DNA sequence: TGTGCCTGGAGTGTACTAAGTGACAATGAGCAGTTCTTC. As protein: CAWSVLSDNEQFF.

The CDR3 DNA reads TGTGCCAGCAGCCCCCGTATAGCGGGGACCTACGAGCAGTACTTC. It is translated as CASSPRIAGTYEQYF. The V call is TRBV7-2, the J call TRBJ2-7, with 8 bases lining up with TRBD2. Germline CDR1 SGHTA, CDR2 FQGNSA. Germline trimming cut 5 bases from V and 2 bases from J; bases unmatched to any gene: 8. CDR3 size: 15 residues.

The CDR3 loop is CASITPTGQETQYF. DNA of the CDR3: TGTGCCAGCATTACACCGACAGGGCAAGAGACCCAGTACTTC. V and J are TRBV21-1 and TRBJ2-5; no check of the table's D call, TRBD1, against the DNA was made. TRBV21-1 is deemed a pseudogene. The CDR3 consists of 14 residues.

V usage is TRBV19 and J usage is TRBJ1-1, with D perhaps TRBD1 (6 bases). The CDR3 runs to 15 residues. Trimming took off 7 bases at V and 0 bases at J, with 15 bases between the two ends. The germline V gene encodes CDR1 LNHDA and CDR2 SQIVND (reference sequence). Here the CDR3 DNA reads TGTGCCAGTAAAGATGACAGGTTACTGAACACTGAAGCTTTCTTT. Residues: CASKDDRLLNTEAFF.